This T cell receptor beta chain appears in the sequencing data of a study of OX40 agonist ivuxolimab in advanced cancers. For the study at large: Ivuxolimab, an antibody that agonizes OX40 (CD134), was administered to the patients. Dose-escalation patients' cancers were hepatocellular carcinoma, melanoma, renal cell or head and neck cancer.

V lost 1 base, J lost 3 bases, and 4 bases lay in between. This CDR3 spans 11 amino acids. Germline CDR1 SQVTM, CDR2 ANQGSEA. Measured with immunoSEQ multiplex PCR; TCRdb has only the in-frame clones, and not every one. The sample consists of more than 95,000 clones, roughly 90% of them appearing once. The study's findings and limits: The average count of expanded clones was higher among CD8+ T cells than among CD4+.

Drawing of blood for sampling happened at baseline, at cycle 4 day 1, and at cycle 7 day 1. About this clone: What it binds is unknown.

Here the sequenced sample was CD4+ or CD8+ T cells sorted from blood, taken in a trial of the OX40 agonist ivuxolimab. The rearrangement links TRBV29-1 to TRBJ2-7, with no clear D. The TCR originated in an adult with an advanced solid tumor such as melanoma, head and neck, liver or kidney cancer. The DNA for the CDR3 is TGCAGCGTTGAAGGGTTCTACGAGCAGTACTTC. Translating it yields CSVEGFYEQYF.